One sample yielded the 6 T cell receptor beta chains listed below, sequenced in a study of naive and memory T cell subsets. Four PCR rounds used nested alpha and beta constant region primers plus the SP2 primer. TCRdb analysed the UMI-ligation and nested PCR reads with MiXCR anew, one entry per CDR3 protein. The sample includes 35,000 to 40,000 distinct CDR3 sequences, about 10% of them seen just once. Treatment of the sample: skin biopsy from PPD injection site in Mantoux-positive individual. TCR cDNA received a 3' ligated oligonucleotide that carried a UMI. This sample comprised skin, obtained from a tuberculin skin test site. These receptors were obtained from an adult in good health.

In its sample, this clonotype was seen many times. The chain carries TRBV7-3 and TRBJ2-3; D is perhaps TRBD2 (6 bases). The CDR3 has 12 residues. The germline V gene encodes CDR1 SGHTA and CDR2 FQGTGA. Trimming took 5 bases from V and 5 from J, leaving 8 bases between them. The CDR3: CASSNGGDTQYF. As DNA, the CDR3 is TGTGCCAGCAGCAACGGGGGAGATACGCAGTATTTT.

A remark on this clonotype: A much larger clone sits a single nucleotide away, making a read error possible. This chain uses TRBV7-2 with TRBJ2-7, with unresolved D. CDR1 SGHTA and CDR2 FQGNSA come from the germline V gene. V lost 5 bases to trimming and J lost 3 bases, with 5 bases between them. This CDR3 has 11 amino acids. In DNA, the CDR3 is TGTGCCAGCAGCAACGGCTACGAGCAGTACTTC. Translated, it gives CASSNGYEQYF. The whole variable domain, filled in from reference TRBV7-2 and TRBJ2-7, reads GAGVSQSPSNKVTEKGKDVELRCDPISGHTALYWYRQSLGQGLEFLIYFQGNSAPDKSGLPSDRFSAERTGGSVSTLTIQRTQQEDSAVYLCASSNGYEQYFGPGTRLTVT.

In this sample, this clonotype turned up many times. The chain carries TRBV30 and TRBJ1-2; D remains ambiguous. This CDR3 is 12 amino acids long. Per the germline V gene, CDR1 is GTSNPN and CDR2 is SVGIG (reference sequence). Written as DNA, the CDR3 is TGTGCGTGTCGGCAGAATAACTATGGCTACACCTTC. This encodes CACRQNNYGYTF.

The rearrangement links TRBV12-3 or TRBV12-4 to TRBJ1-2, with D possibly being TRBD1 (6 bases). The CDR3 runs to 15 residues. V lost 4 bases to trimming and J lost 8 bases, with 20 bases between them. The DNA of the CDR3 is TGTGCCAGCAGTTCAGTCGGGGGGCTAATAAGCGGCTACACCTTC. Protein: CASSSVGGLISGYTF.

This chain joins TRBV6-5 and TRBJ1-3, with D possibly TRBD1 on 6 matching bases. V dropped 6 bases and J dropped 4 bases, with 19 bases sitting between them. CDR1 is MNHEY and CDR2 is SVGAGI in the germline V gene. The CDR3 runs 16 residues. In nucleotides, the CDR3 is TGTGCCAGCAGACCCCCCTTGACAGGATCCGGAAACACCATATATTTT. The encoded protein is CASRPPLTGSGNTIYF.

The chain couples TRBV29-1 to TRBJ1-1; the D is unclear. Germline CDR1 is SQVTM and CDR2 is ANQGSEA. Deletions cut 5 bases from V and 1 base from J, with 5 bases between. There are 11 residues in the CDR3. The chain's CDR3 is CSVQANTEAFF. The DNA of the CDR3 is TGCAGCGTTCAGGCGAACACTGAAGCTTTCTTT.